Sequencing of this T cell receptor beta chain was carried out in a study of T cell clonotyping in hematopoietic cell transplantation. Germline V gene lookup returns CDR1 LNHDA and CDR2 SQIVND (reference sequence). The CDR3 is 15 residues long. The V and J ends lost 5 bases and 1 base respectively, with 14 bases between them. Time point indicated: recipient sample about 28 days before transplant, after cytoreduction. Data came from immunoSEQ multiplex PCR; TCRdb stores just in-frame clones and leaves some out. This table has 20,000 or so clones, roughly 88% appearing once. This sequence joins TRBV19 and TRBJ1-1; no firm D call. The clonotype was recovered from a man between 18 and 35 years old with biphenotypic leukemia. Some clones in this sample may be carry-over from other donors' samples. The starting material was peripheral blood mononuclear cells, obtained before stem cell transplant. The CDR3 bases are TGTGCCAGTAGTGCCGATAAGTTCGGGAACACTGAAGCTTTCTTT. Its protein is CASSADKFGNTEAFF.